The sample holds one count of the clone carrying this TCR beta chain. Antigen: not known. This sample is part of a study of T cells after yellow fever vaccination. Study as a whole: With SMART-Seq v4 Ultra Low Input, the fractions containing low cell numbers were prepared.

The V gene's germline CDR1 is DFQATT and CDR2 SNEGSKA (reference sequence). The CDR3 contains 16 residues. Whole-study results and caveats: Though it reached lower strength, the secondary response hit its peak faster, day 5 versus 15. Post-booster reappearance was seen for most primary-vaccination clones (just under 97% CD4, around 90% CD8).

5'RACE template switching produced TCR cDNA carrying a universal primer site and UMIs. MiXCR, run by TCRdb on the 5' RACE reads, gives a single entry per CDR3 protein. The table lists 450,000 to 600,000 distinct CDR3 sequences, roughly 12% of them singletons. The starting material was PBMCs, obtained on the day of the yellow fever booster vaccination. This receptor was identified in a man aged 25 to 40 who received the YFV17D yellow fever vaccine. This rearrangement joins TRBV20-1 to TRBJ2-2, with 9 bases identical to TRBD2. CDR3 amino acids: CCARPTGLAITGELFF. In DNA form, the CDR3 reads TGCTGCGCTAGACCGACTGGACTAGCGATTACCGGGGAGCTGTTTTTT.